This TCR beta chain emerged from a study of CD8+ T cells in alopecia areata. Obtained from alopecia areata patients were lesional scalp punch biopsies along with peripheral blood. Starting from PBMCs, sorting isolated CD4+ and CD8+ T cells. CDR1 is MNHEY, CDR2 SVGAGI, per germline. Trimming removed 5 bases at V and 7 bases at J, with 15 bases between. The CDR3 has 13 residues. RNA was extracted and reverse transcribed into cDNA as the sequencing template. Assay: immunoSEQ multiplex PCR; the TCRdb copy retains only in-frame clones and omits some. The sample contains 150,000 or so clones, around 87% of which appear only once.

The source is a human donor with alopecia areata. The source material was CD8+ T cells sorted from blood, sampled at week 0. J is TRBJ2-7 and V is TRBV6-5; possible D gene TRBD1, 5 bases. DNA for the CDR3: TGTGCCAGCAGTCCAGGTGGGGCTAGGGAGCAGTACTTC. Its translation: CASSPGGAREQYF.